This TCR beta chain was identified during a study of sequential checkpoint blockade in melanoma. Study as a whole: Arm A got nivolumab then ipilimumab; arm B the reverse, 1:1. TCRβ was sequenced from DNA of about 94 pretreatment tumors.

This clone was counted at least ten times. Treatment denoted: randomized to nivolumab then ipilimumab (arm A) or the reverse (arm B). Repertoires were generated with immunoSEQ multiplex PCR, while TCRdb's copy carries only in-frame clones and drops some. The top ten clones hold approximately 20% of a sample with several thousand clones, approximately 30% of them seen once. Germline CDR1 is SGHNT and CDR2 is YENEEA. There are 14 residues in the CDR3. Trimming cost V 4 bases and J 2 bases, with 9 bases left between them. V and J are TRBV11-3 and TRBJ1-5; the D is unclear. This receptor was identified in a human donor with melanoma. The input for sequencing was tumor tissue (inferred from file names), taken from a patient given nivolumab and ipilimumab in sequence. The DNA of the CDR3 is TGTGCCAGCAGCTCCGACCAGGGCAATCAGCCCCAGCATTTT. As protein: CASSSDQGNQPQHF.